These 2 T cell receptor beta chains were all obtained from the same sample, sequenced in a study of monozygotic twins with inflammatory bowel disease. For each CDR3 protein, TCRdb gives one entry from its re-call of the 5' RACE reads, without DNA. The listing records approximately 210,000 distinct CDR3 sequences. The specimen was blood. These receptor sequences come from a human donor with ulcerative colitis or Crohn's disease, or a healthy co-twin of an affected twin (not recorded which).

The chain joins TRBV4-3 to TRBJ1-2; TCRdb designates TRBD1, a call that cannot be tested without DNA. This CDR3 has 13 amino acids. Germline values: CDR1 LGHNA, CDR2 YSLEER. The CDR3 spells CASSQGQRKGYTF.

The genes are TRBV5-1 and TRBJ2-5; there is no DNA to check the TCRdb D call of TRBD1. The CDR3 runs to 16 residues. Looked up from germline, CDR1 is SGHRS and CDR2 is YFSETQ. The CDR3 reads CASTYQGQGAGETQYF.